The 15 T cell receptor beta chains reported below all come from one sample, sequenced in a study of cytomegalovirus exposure and HLA in healthy donors. Some clones are missing from TCRdb's copy, which holds only in-frame ones; the method was immunoSEQ multiplex PCR. The data contain 150,000 to 180,000 clones, more than 70% of them singletons. The sample consisted of PBMCs. These receptors were obtained from a human donor in good health.

The chain joins TRBV29-1 to TRBJ1-4, with TRBD1 matching 8 bases. The V gene's germline CDR1 is SQVTM and CDR2 ANQGSEA. This CDR3 is 13 amino acids long. Losses at the gene ends were 6 bases for V and 7 bases for J; bases not matched to a gene: 7. The CDR3 loop is CSVPGQDLEKLFF. In DNA form, the CDR3 reads TGCAGCGTGCCGGGACAGGATCTTGAAAAACTGTTTTTT.

This chain joins TRBV12-5 and TRBJ1-6; D may be TRBD1 (5 bases). Trimming shortened V by 7 bases and J by 3 bases, and 25 bases separated the two germline ends. CDR3 size: 19 residues. Germline CDR1 and CDR2: LGHNT and FRNRAP. The chain's CDR3 is CASAWGVLSSSGYNSPLHF. CDR3 DNA: TGTGCTAGTGCTTGGGGGGTTTTATCGTCTTCCGGCTATAATTCACCCCTCCACTTT.

V usage is TRBV28 and J usage is TRBJ1-1, with 8 nucleotides matching TRBD1. CDR3 length equals 14 residues. V shed 5 bases and J 1 base; nucleotides not matched to a gene: 3. Germline V gives CDR1 MDHEN, CDR2 SYDVKM. Here the CDR3 DNA reads TGTGCCAGCAGTATTGACAGGGGGAACACTGAAGCTTTCTTT. This encodes CASSIDRGNTEAFF.

This clone was recorded a few times. The chain is built from TRBV28 and TRBJ1-2; perhaps TRBD1 as D (6 bases). V gave up 6 bases and J gave up 3 bases, with 8 bases separating them. Germline CDR1 reads MDHEN; CDR2 reads SYDVKM. The CDR3 sequence is 12 residues long. The CDR3 DNA reads as TGTGCCAGCAGCCCAGGGGACTATGGCTACACCTTC. As protein: CASSPGDYGYTF.

The chain couples TRBV25-1 to TRBJ2-7; 8 bases map to TRBD2. V lost 8 bases to trimming and J lost 2 bases; unmatched junction nucleotides: 8. Per the germline V gene, CDR1 is MGHDK and CDR2 is SYGVNS. This CDR3 region has 14 residues. CDR3 in amino acids: CASEDERGTYEQYF. CDR3 bases: TGTGCCAGCGAAGACGAGCGGGGGACCTACGAGCAGTACTTC.

V is TRBV7-9 and J is TRBJ1-5; 10 nucleotides align to TRBD1. The CDR3 contains 16 residues. Germline values: CDR1 SEHNR, CDR2 FQNEAQ (reference sequence). V was pared by 1 base and J by 2 bases, with 2 bases of the junction left unmatched. The CDR3 DNA reads as TGTGCCAGCAGCTTAGGGACAGGGGGGGGCAATCAGCCCCAGCATTTT. Translating it yields CASSLGTGGGNQPQHF.

This clone has just one count. J is TRBJ2-1 and V is TRBV13, with 15 bases that match TRBD2. Germline V CDR1 and CDR2: PRHDT, FYEKMQ (reference sequence). The CDR3 sequence is 17 residues long. V was clipped by 5 bases and J by 6 bases; unmatched bases: 8. CDR3 in DNA: TGTGCCAGCAGCCCAGGACTAGCGGGAGGGCCGGGCAATGAGCAGTTCTTC. Translated: CASSPGLAGGPGNEQFF.

This clone has just a few counts. The rearrangement uses TRBV27 and TRBJ1-5; possibly TRBD1 for D (5 bases). Germline CDR1 is MNHEY and CDR2 is SMNVEV (reference sequence). The CDR3 contains 14 residues. V shed 4 bases and J shed 12 bases, with 19 bases lying between them. In nucleotides, the CDR3 is TGTGCCAGCAGTTCGCGGGCCGGGGGGTCGAGCCAGCATTTT. Its protein product is CASSSRAGGSSQHF.

The J gene is TRBJ2-7, the V gene TRBV5-4, with 8 bases aligning to TRBD1. Germline lookup yields CDR1 SGHNT and CDR2 YYREEE (reference sequence). The CDR3 totals 14 residues. V lost 7 bases and J lost 3; bases outside the gene matches: 9. CDR3 nucleotide sequence: TGTGCCAGCGCCGCCTCGGACAGGGTCTACGAGCAGTACTTC. Translated: CASAASDRVYEQYF. Based on the CDR3 plus reference TRBV5-4 and TRBJ2-7, the full variable domain is ETGVTQSPTHLIKTRGQQVTLRCSSQSGHNTVSWYQQALGQGPQFIFQYYREEENGRGNFPPRFSGLQFPNYSSELNVNALELDDSALYLCASAASDRVYEQYFGPGTRLTVT.

V usage is TRBV27 and J usage is TRBJ1-6, with 9 bases that match TRBD1. This CDR3 is built from 15 residues. The J segment lost 7 bases and the V segment lost 6 bases, leaving 7 bases of the junction unmatched. CDR1 and CDR2 (germline): MNHEY, SMNVEV (reference sequence). In nucleotides, the CDR3 is TGTGCCAGCAGACCTCGGACAGGGGACAATTCACCCCTCCACTTT. It specifies CASRPRTGDNSPLHF.

The rearrangement uses TRBV29-1 and TRBJ1-4, with 11 bases aligning to TRBD1. Germline CDR1 and CDR2: SQVTM and ANQGSEA. The CDR3 extends over 13 amino acids. With V trimmed by 6 bases and J by 6 bases, 3 bases remained unmatched. The CDR3, as DNA: TGCAGCGTAGTGGACAGGGGGCATGAAAAACTGTTTTTT. It encodes CSVVDRGHEKLFF. The variable domain in full, with the rest retrieved from reference TRBV29-1 and TRBJ1-4, is SAVISQKPSRDICQRGTSLTIQCQVDSQVTMMFWYRQQPGQSLTLIATANQGSEATYESGFVIDKFPISRPNLTFSTLTVSNMSPEDSSIYLCSVVDRGHEKLFFGSGTQLSVL.

The chain has TRBV5-1 and TRBJ1-3, with 11 bases identical to TRBD1. V shed 4 bases and J 8 bases; nucleotides not matched to a gene: 5. This CDR3 has 14 residues. CDR1 SGHRS and CDR2 YFSETQ come from the germline V gene. The CDR3 DNA is TGCGCCAGCAGCGAAGGACAGGGGGCGGACACCATATATTTT. Translated: CASSEGQGADTIYF.

The chain employs TRBV5-1 and TRBJ2-1; maybe TRBD2 (6 bases). This CDR3 has 13 residues. Germline V lookup: CDR1 SGHRS, CDR2 YFSETQ. V lost 3 bases and J 4 bases, leaving 8 bases between the germline ends. In DNA, the CDR3 is TGCGCCAGCAGCTCAGGACTATACAATGAGCAGTTCTTC. Amino acid sequence: CASSSGLYNEQFF.

This clone was seen just once. The chain uses TRBV30 and TRBJ2-1, with TRBD1 identical over 8 bases. The CDR3 is 14 amino acids. V lost 6 bases, J lost 4 bases, and 8 bases stayed unmatched. Germline CDR1 reads GTSNPN; CDR2 reads SVGIG (reference sequence). CDR3 region: CACLRQGRYNEQFF. DNA for the CDR3: TGTGCCTGCCTCCGACAGGGGCGATACAATGAGCAGTTCTTC. The full variable domain, its missing parts supplied by reference TRBV30 and TRBJ2-1, is SQTIHQWPATLVQPVGSPLSLECTVEGTSNPNLYWYRQAAGRGLQLLFYSVGIGQISSEVPQNLSASRPQDRQFILSSKKLLLSDSGFYLCACLRQGRYNEQFFGPGTRLTVL.

This sequence joins TRBV6-5 and TRBJ1-6, with 8 bases that match TRBD1. Looked up from germline, CDR1 is MNHEY and CDR2 is SVGAGI. The CDR3 spans 15 residues. V lost 2 bases to trimming and J lost 8 bases; unmatched junction nucleotides: 5. CDR3 amino acids: CASSYTTGEDSPLHF. CDR3 bases: TGTGCCAGCAGTTACACGACAGGGGAGGATTCACCCCTCCACTTT.